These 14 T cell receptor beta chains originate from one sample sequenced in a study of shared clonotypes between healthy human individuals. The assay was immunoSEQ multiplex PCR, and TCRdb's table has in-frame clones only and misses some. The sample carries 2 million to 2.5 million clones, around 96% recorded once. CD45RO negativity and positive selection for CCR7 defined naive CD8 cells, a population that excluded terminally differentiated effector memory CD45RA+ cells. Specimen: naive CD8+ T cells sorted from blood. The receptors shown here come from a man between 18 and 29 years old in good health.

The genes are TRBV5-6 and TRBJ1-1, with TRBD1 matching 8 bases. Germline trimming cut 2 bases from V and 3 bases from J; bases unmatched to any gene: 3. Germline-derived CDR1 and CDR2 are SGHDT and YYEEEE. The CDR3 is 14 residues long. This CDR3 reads CASSFQGAHTEAFF. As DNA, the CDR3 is TGTGCCAGCAGCTTCCAGGGGGCGCACACTGAAGCTTTCTTT.

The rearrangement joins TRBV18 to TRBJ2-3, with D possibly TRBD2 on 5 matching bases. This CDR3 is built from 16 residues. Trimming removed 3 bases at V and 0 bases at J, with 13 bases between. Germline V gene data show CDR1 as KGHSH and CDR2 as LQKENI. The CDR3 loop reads CASSPREITSTDTQYF. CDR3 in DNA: TGTGCCAGCTCACCGAGGGAGATAACTAGCACAGATACGCAGTATTTT.

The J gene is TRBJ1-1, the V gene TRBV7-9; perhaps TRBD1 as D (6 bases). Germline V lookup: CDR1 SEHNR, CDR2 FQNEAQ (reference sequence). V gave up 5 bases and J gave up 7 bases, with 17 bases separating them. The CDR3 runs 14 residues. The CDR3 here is CASSPKQGTGEAFF. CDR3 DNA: TGTGCCAGCAGCCCAAAACAGGGTACGGGTGAAGCTTTCTTT.

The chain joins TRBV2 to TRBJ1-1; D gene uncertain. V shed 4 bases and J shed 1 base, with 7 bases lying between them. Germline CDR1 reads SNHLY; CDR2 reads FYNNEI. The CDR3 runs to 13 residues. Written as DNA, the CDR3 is TGTGCCAGCAGTGGAGGGAGGAACACTGAAGCTTTCTTT. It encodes CASSGGRNTEAFF.

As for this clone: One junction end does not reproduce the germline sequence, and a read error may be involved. The CDR3 bases are TGCAGCGTTGAAGATCCTTCGGGAGTTATCTACGATGAGCAGTTCTTC. Its protein is CSVEDPSGVIYDEQFF. The J gene is TRBJ2-1, the V gene TRBV29-1, with a weak D call TRBD2 (6 bases). CDR1 is SQVTM, CDR2 ANQGSEA, per germline. This CDR3 comprises 16 residues.

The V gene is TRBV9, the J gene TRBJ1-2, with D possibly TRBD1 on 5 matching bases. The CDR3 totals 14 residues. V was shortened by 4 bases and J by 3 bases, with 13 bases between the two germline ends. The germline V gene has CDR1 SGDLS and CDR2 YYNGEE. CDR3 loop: CASSLRGGDYGYTF. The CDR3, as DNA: TGTGCCAGCAGCCTAAGGGGAGGAGACTATGGCTACACCTTC.

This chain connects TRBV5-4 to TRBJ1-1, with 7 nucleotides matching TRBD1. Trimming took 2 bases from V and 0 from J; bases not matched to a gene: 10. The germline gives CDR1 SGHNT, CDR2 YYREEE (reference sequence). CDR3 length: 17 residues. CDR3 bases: TGTGCCAGCAGCTTTGACAGGGCCGAGATGTTGAACACTGAAGCTTTCTTT. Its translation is CASSFDRAEMLNTEAFF.

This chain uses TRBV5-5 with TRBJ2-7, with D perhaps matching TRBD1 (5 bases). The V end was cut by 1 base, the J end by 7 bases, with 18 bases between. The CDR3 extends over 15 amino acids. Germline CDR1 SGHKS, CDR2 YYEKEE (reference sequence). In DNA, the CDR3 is TGTGCCAGCAGCTTGAGGGGCCCTTCGACGTGGGAGCAGTACTTC. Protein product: CASSLRGPSTWEQYF.

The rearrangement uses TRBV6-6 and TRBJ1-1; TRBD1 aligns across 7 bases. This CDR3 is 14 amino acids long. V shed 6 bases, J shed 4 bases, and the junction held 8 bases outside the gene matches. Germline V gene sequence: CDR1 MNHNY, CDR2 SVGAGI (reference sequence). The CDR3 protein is CASSLTGLGTEAFF. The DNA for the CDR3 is TGTGCCAGCAGCCTGACAGGGTTAGGCACTGAAGCTTTCTTT.

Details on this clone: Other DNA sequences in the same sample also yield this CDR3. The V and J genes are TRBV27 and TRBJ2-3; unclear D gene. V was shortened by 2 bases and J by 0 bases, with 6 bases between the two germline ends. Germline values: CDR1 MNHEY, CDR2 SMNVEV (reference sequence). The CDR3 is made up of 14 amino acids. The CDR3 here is CASSLITSTDTQYF. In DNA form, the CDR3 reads TGTGCCAGCAGTTTAATCACTAGCACAGATACGCAGTATTTT.

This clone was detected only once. CDR3 nucleotide sequence: TGTGCCAGCAGATCCGGGACAGGAATGCACAATGAGCAGTTCTTC. It encodes CASRSGTGMHNEQFF. The chain combines TRBV27 with TRBJ2-1, with TRBD1 matching over 8 bases. Germline loops: CDR1 MNHEY, CDR2 SMNVEV (reference sequence). This CDR3 region has 15 residues. J was trimmed by 5 bases and V by 6 bases; bases with no gene match: 9.

CDR3 DNA: TGCGCCAGCAGCTTGGATGGGGGCCAAGCTAACTATGGCTACACCTTC. Amino acid sequence: CASSLDGGQANYGYTF. V gene TRBV5-1 combines with J gene TRBJ1-2, with TRBD1 as a possible D gene (6 bases). The CDR3 totals 16 residues. CDR1 and CDR2 from the germline V gene are SGHRS and YFSETQ. Trimming removed 0 bases at V and 0 bases at J, with 12 bases between.

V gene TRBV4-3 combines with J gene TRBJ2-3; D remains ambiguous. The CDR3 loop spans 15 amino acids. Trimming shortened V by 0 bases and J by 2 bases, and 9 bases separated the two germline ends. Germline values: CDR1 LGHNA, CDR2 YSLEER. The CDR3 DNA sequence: TGCGCCAGCAGCCAAGATTACGCGGTCACAGATACGCAGTATTTT. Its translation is CASSQDYAVTDTQYF.

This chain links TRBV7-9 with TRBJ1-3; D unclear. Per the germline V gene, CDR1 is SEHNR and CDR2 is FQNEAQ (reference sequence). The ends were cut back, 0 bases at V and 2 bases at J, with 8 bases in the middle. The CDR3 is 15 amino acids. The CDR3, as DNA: TGTGCCAGCAGCTTAGCCCCCCTCACTGGAAACACCATATATTTT. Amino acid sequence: CASSLAPLTGNTIYF. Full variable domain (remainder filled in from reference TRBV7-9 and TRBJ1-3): DTGVSQNPRHKITKRGQNVTFRCDPISEHNRLYWYRQTLGQGPEFLTYFQNEAQLEKSRLLSDRFSAERPKGSFSTLEIQRTEQGDSAMYLCASSLAPLTGNTIYFGEGSWLTVV.